This TCR beta chain was identified in a study of technical replicates of blood from several donors. Some clones are missing from TCRdb's copy, which holds only in-frame ones; the method was immunoSEQ multiplex PCR. Seen here are some 47,000 clones, 90% to 95% observed once, and the top ten hold under 4%. V lost 4 bases to trimming and J lost 8 bases; unmatched junction nucleotides: 16. Germline lookup yields CDR1 SGHAT and CDR2 FQNNGV. The CDR3 extends over 18 amino acids. This clone was counted once. The sample consisted of PBMCs. The clonotype comes from a human donor in good health. Some clones in this sample may be carry-over from other donors' samples. The gene calls are TRBV11-2 and TRBJ1-4; TRBD1 matches 10 bases. The CDR3 loop is CASSSYRRDRGPREKLFF. The CDR3 region has the DNA TGTGCCAGCAGCTCCTATCGTAGGGACAGGGGCCCTAGGGAAAAACTGTTTTTT.